This TCR beta chain was identified during a study of identical twins. This clonotype was picked up a small number of times. CDR3 length equals 15 residues. J was trimmed by 3 bases and V by 3 bases; bases with no gene match: 5. The germline gives CDR1 MDHEN, CDR2 SYDVKM. MiXCR, run by TCRdb on the 5' RACE reads, gives a single entry per CDR3 protein. The data hold 700,000 to 950,000 distinct CDR3 sequences, with roughly 12% observed a single time. These records were also assigned to another study, of yellow fever vaccine responses in identical twins.

The V gene is TRBV28, the J gene TRBJ2-7; the match to TRBD2 covers 10 bases. This receptor was taken from a woman aged 18-29 years in good health. Material: PBMCs. Here the CDR3 reads CASSLSSGGFYEQYF. In nucleotides, the CDR3 is TGTGCCAGCAGTTTGTCTAGCGGGGGATTCTACGAGCAGTACTTC.